These T cell receptor beta chains were read from a single sample in a study of T cell responses to AZD1222 COVID-19 vaccine. Measured with immunoSEQ multiplex PCR; TCRdb has only the in-frame clones, and not every one. The sample carries about 84,000 clones, around 84% recorded once. The sample here was peripheral blood, taken 28 days after the second AZD1222 dose. The receptors originated from an adult who received the AZD1222 COVID-19 vaccine. CDR3s include the opening cysteine and the closing phenylalanine or tryptophan.

TRBV19 CASTPGLAVNNEQFF
TRBV11-2 CASSLASLASGGMGETQYF
TRBV28 CASSLWAGMRDTQYF
TRBV5-8 CASSNPGQGQETQYF
TRBV7-8 CASSPDYNYGYTF
TRBV2 CASVSYTIYF
TRBV15 CATAPGRQAGELFF
TRBV28 CASSLPTGGYTF
TRBV28 CASSLGTGQLTDTQYF
TRBV18 CASSPQGLHEKLFF
TRBV28 CASSLETSWGTDTQYF
TRBV9 CASSVDGKETQYF
TRBV27 CASSFDSYSNQPQHF
TRBV9 CASSVGGNYGYTF
TRBV28 CASSLRGYGYTF
TRBV6-5 CASRAGDTQYF
TRBV19 CASSIGQNPREQYF
TRBV28 CASSFAGVTQETQYF
TRBV2 CASSRTSGSNQPQHF
TRBV5-1 CASSLGHHPTGELFF
TRBV5-1 CASSLGTASSYNEQFF
TRBV4-1 CASSLFSSLVGGANVLTF
TRBV7-2 CASSLELYSNQPQHF
TRBV5-1 CASSLVGASSYEQYF
TRBV18 CASSAKGALTYNEQFF
TRBV13 CASSLGSGGYNEQFF
TRBV28 CASSPTYIPEQYF
TRBV3-1/TRBV3-2 CASAGSSNQPQHF
TRBV6-5 CASSSREEQFF
TRBV4-1 CASSQALKARFGVSEQYF